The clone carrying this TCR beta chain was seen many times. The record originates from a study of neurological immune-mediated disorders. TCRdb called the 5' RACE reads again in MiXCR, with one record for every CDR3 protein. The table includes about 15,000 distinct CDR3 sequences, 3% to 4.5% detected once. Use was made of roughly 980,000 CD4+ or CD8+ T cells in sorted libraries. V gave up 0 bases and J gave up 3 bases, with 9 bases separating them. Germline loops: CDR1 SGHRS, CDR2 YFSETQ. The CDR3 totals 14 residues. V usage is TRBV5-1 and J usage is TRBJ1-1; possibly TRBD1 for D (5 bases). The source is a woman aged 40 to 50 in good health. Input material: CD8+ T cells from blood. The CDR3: CASSLAGTDTEAFF. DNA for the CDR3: TGCGCCAGCAGCTTGGCGGGGACGGACACTGAAGCTTTCTTT. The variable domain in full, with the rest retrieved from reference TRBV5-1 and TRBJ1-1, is KAGVTQTPRYLIKTRGQQVTLSCSPISGHRSVSWYQQTPGQGLQFLFEYFSETQRNKGNFPGRFSGRQFSNSRSEMNVSTLELGDSALYLCASSLAGTDTEAFFGQGTRLTVV.